This TCR beta chain was recorded in a study of human T cells and chemical hapten exposure. Across the study: Among samples, TCR yields varied mainly because of small differences in pooled library volume.

The sample's time point: patch test 2, 6 weeks after DPC sensitization. Treatment meaning: therapeutic diphenylcyclopropenone sensitization with weekly scalp DPC. In the library, unique molecular identifiers were attached to individual cDNA molecules. TCRdb called the RACE reads again in MiXCR, with one record for every CDR3 protein. The sample carries more than 75,000 distinct CDR3 sequences, 10% recorded once. J gave up 2 bases and V 5 bases, and 5 bases lay outside the gene matches. Looked up from germline, CDR1 is DFQATT and CDR2 is SNEGSKA (reference sequence). This CDR3 has 13 amino acids. This clonotype was seen repeatedly, ten times or more.

Specimen: whole blood, collected in connection with sensitization to the hapten diphenylcyclopropenone (DPC). This TCR was recovered from a woman aged 25 to 39 with alopecia areata. Some clones in this sample may be carry-over from other donors' samples. The chain links TRBV20-1 to TRBJ2-7; TRBD1 matches at 8 bases. CDR3 region: CSAGGQVAYEQYF. The CDR3 bases are TGCAGTGCTGGGGGACAGGTTGCCTACGAGCAGTACTTC.